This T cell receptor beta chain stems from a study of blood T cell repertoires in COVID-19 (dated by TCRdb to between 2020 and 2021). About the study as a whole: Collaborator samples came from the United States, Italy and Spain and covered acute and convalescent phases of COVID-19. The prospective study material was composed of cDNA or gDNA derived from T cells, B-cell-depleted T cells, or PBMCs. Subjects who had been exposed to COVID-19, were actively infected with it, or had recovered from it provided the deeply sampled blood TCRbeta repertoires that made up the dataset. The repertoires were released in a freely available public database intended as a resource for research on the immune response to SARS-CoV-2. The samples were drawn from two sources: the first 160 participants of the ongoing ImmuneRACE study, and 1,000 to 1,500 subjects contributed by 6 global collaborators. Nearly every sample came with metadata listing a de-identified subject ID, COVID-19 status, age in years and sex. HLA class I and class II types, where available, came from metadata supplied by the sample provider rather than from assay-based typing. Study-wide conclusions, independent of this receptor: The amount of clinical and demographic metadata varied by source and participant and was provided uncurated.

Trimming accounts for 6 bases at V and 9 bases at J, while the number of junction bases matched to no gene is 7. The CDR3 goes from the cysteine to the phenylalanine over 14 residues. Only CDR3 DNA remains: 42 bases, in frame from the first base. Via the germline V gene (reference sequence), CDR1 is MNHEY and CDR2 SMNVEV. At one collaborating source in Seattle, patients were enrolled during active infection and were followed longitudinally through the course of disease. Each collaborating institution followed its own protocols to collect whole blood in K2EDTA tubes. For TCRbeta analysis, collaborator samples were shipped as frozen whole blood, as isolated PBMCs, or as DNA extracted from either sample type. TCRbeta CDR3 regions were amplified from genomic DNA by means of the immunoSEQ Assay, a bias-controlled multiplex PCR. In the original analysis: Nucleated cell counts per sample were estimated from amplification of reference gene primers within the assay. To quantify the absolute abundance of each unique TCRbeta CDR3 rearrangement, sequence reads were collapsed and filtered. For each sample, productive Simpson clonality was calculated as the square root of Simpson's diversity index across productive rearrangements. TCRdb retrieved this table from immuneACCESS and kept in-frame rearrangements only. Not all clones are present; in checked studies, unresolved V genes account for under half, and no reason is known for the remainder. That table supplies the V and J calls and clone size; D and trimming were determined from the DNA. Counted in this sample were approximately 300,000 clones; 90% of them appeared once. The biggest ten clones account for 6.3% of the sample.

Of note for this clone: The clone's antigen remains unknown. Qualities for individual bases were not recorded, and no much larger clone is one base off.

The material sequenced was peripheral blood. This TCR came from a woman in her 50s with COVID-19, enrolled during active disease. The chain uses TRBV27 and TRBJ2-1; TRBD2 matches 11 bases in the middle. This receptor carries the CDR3 CASSTSGSVGEQFF. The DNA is TGTGCCAGCAGCACTAGCGGGAGCGTAGGTGAGCAGTTCTTC.